This entry lists 24 T cell receptor beta chains sequenced from one sample in a study of shared clonotypes between healthy human individuals. Profiling relied on immunoSEQ multiplex PCR, and the TCRdb table lists in-frame clones only, not all of them. The sample consists of over 1.5 million clones, 95% to 99% of them appearing once. The sample comprised naive CD4+ T cells sorted from blood. Noted subset: CD45RA+ positively selected. The receptors were gathered from a man younger than 40 in good health.

CDR3 sequence (DNA): TGCGCCAGCAGCCAAGAAATACCCCCGGCTACGCAGTATTTT. Translation gives CASSQEIPPATQYF. V and J are TRBV4-3 and TRBJ2-3; D is uncertain. The CDR3 consists of 14 residues. Germline CDR1 is LGHNA and CDR2 is YSLEER. Trimming left V 0 bases short and J 8 bases short, with 12 bases between.

The chain uses TRBV28 and TRBJ1-1; no definite D call. Trimming left V 4 bases short and J 7 bases short, with 10 bases between. Germline loops: CDR1 MDHEN, CDR2 SYDVKM. CDR3 length: 12 amino acids. The CDR3 DNA is TGTGCCAGCAGTTCGGCACGGAGTGAAGCTTTCTTT. This gives the protein CASSSARSEAFF.

This clone appeared once. The chain carries TRBV5-4 and TRBJ2-1, with 8 bases aligning to TRBD2. The CDR3 length is 14 residues. The junction had 9 bases not matched to a gene; V was cut back by 5 bases and J by 8 bases. CDR1 is SGHNT, CDR2 YYREEE, per germline (reference sequence). The CDR3 loop reads CASSSGTRIDEQFF. CDR3 bases: TGTGCCAGCAGTTCCGGGACTAGAATAGATGAGCAGTTCTTC.

The chain joins TRBV7-6 to TRBJ2-1, with 12 bases that match TRBD2. Germline lookup yields CDR1 SGHVS and CDR2 FNYEAQ. The CDR3 spans 16 residues. The ends lost 5 bases at V and 6 bases at J; junction bases unmatched: 8. CDR3 protein: CASSSSSSGRANEQFF. The DNA of the CDR3 is TGTGCCAGCAGCAGCAGTTCTAGCGGGAGGGCCAATGAGCAGTTCTTC.

This rearrangement joins TRBV15 to TRBJ1-2, with TRBD1 identical over 8 bases. The CDR3 covers 14 residues. J gave up 3 bases and V 5 bases, and 5 bases lay outside the gene matches. Germline V gene sequence: CDR1 LNHNV, CDR2 YYDKDF (reference sequence). The DNA for the CDR3 is TGTGCCACCAGCCCGGACAGGGTCGACTATGGCTACACCTTC. The encoded protein is CATSPDRVDYGYTF.

In this sample, this clone turned up once. This chain links TRBV19 with TRBJ1-1; the D is unclear. There are 14 residues in the CDR3. CDR1 and CDR2 from the germline V gene are LNHDA and SQIVND (reference sequence). V lost 8 bases, J lost 4 bases, and 17 bases lay in between. CDR3 nucleotide sequence: TGTGCCAGTCTTAAGGATCATCTGGGCACTGAAGCTTTCTTT. The encoded protein is CASLKDHLGTEAFF.

For this clone: Relative to the germline gene, one junction end is altered; a read error may explain this. CDR3 protein: CASSESLGLAGVSPF. The CDR3 coding sequence is TGCGCCAGCAGTGAGTCGCTGGGACTAGCGGGAGTATCCCCCTTC. The chain joins TRBV10-2 to TRBJ2-7; TRBD2 aligns across 14 bases. The CDR3 has 15 amino acids. From germline, CDR1 is WSHSY and CDR2 SAAADI.

The genes are TRBV5-1 and TRBJ1-1; D is possibly TRBD1 (6 bases). The germline V gene has CDR1 SGHRS and CDR2 YFSETQ. This CDR3 spans 16 amino acids. V lost 0 bases and J lost 1, with 13 bases in between. CDR3 bases: TGCGCCAGCAGCTTGGTGGCAGGGGAGTCGAACACTGAAGCTTTCTTT. Its protein is CASSLVAGESNTEAFF.

This sequence joins TRBV5-6 and TRBJ2-2; 11 bases align to TRBD2. Germline CDR1 SGHDT, CDR2 YYEEEE. The CDR3 is made up of 16 amino acids. Trimming took 4 bases from V and 4 from J; bases not matched to a gene: 6. The CDR3 loop reads CASSLHGTSGTGELFF. Here the CDR3 DNA reads TGTGCCAGCAGCCTACACGGGACTAGCGGCACCGGGGAGCTGTTTTTT.

This clone was observed once. The rearrangement joins TRBV10-2 to TRBJ2-7, with 10 bases lining up with TRBD2. This CDR3 is 15 amino acids long. J was trimmed by 2 bases and V by 10 bases; bases with no gene match: 11. Germline V gives CDR1 WSHSY, CDR2 SAAADI. The CDR3 loop is CATSDPGLATYEQYF. DNA of the CDR3: TGCGCCACCAGCGACCCGGGACTAGCGACCTACGAGCAGTACTTC.

The CDR3 sequence: CASSPGNYYGYTF. CDR3 coding DNA: TGTGCCAGTAGCCCGGGGAACTACTATGGCTACACCTTC. This chain uses TRBV19 with TRBJ1-2; D call uncertain. V was cut by 6 bases and J by 3 bases, with 11 bases left in between. The CDR3 runs 13 residues. Germline V gene lookup returns CDR1 LNHDA and CDR2 SQIVND (reference sequence).

A note on this clone: At the DNA level, this CDR3 is encoded by other sequences in the same sample as well. This chain connects TRBV11-3 to TRBJ2-5; TRBD2 might be the D (6 bases). V lost 1 base and J lost 5, with 11 bases in between. In germline, CDR1 is SGHNT, CDR2 YENEEA. This CDR3 is 14 amino acids long. In DNA, the CDR3 is TGTGCCAGCAGCTTAGGGGCAGGAGGGGAGACCCAGTACTTC. Translating it yields CASSLGAGGETQYF.

The CDR3 is CASSLGGLADYEQYF. CDR3 bases: TGTGCCAGCAGCTTAGGTGGGCTAGCGGACTACGAGCAGTACTTC. The chain carries TRBV7-2 and TRBJ2-7; TRBD2 matches at 7 bases. The germline CDR1 and CDR2 sequences are SGHTA and FQGNSA. V lost 1 base, J lost 3 bases, and 6 bases stayed unmatched. The CDR3 totals 15 residues.

The gene calls are TRBV28 and TRBJ2-7, with D possibly being TRBD1 (6 bases). The V end lost 6 bases, the J end lost 3 bases, and 15 bases lay between the germline ends. Germline lookup yields CDR1 MDHEN and CDR2 SYDVKM. The CDR3 sequence is 14 residues long. CDR3 sequence (DNA): TGTGCCAGCAGCCCTACTGGGACAATCTACGAGCAGTACTTC. Its protein product is CASSPTGTIYEQYF.

The chain employs TRBV7-8 and TRBJ1-5; D remains unclear. Trimming pared 8 bases from V and 1 base from J, leaving 15 bases between. The CDR3 runs 15 residues. In germline, CDR1 is SGHVS, CDR2 FQNEAQ. The CDR3: CASGQGRLSNQPQHF. CDR3 DNA: TGTGCCAGCGGCCAAGGGCGTCTCAGCAATCAGCCCCAGCATTTT. The full variable domain, in which reference TRBV7-8 and TRBJ1-5 provide the parts outside the CDR3, is GAGVSQSPRYKVAKRGQDVALRCDPISGHVSLFWYQQALGQGPEFLTYFQNEAQLDKSGLPSDRFFAERPEGSVSTLKIQRTQQEDSAVYLCASGQGRLSNQPQHFGDGTRLSIL.

This chain uses TRBV11-2 with TRBJ2-1, with D perhaps matching TRBD2 (7 bases). Trimming removed 4 bases at V and 8 bases at J, with 9 bases between. The CDR3 totals 12 residues. Germline V gene lookup returns CDR1 SGHAT and CDR2 FQNNGV. CDR3 nucleotide sequence: TGTGCCAGCAGCTCGGGGGGCGATGAGCAGTTCTTC. It is translated as CASSSGGDEQFF.

The chain is built from TRBV6-5 and TRBJ1-2; D unresolved. Germline V lookup: CDR1 MNHEY, CDR2 SVGAGI. The CDR3 consists of 15 residues. V gave up 1 base and J gave up 8 bases, with 17 bases separating them. CDR3 DNA sequence: TGTGCCAGCAGTTACTTAACCGGGAGGGTGGGAGGCTACACCTTC. It is translated as CASSYLTGRVGGYTF.

The rearrangement joins TRBV2 to TRBJ2-1; 9 nucleotides align to TRBD1. This CDR3 region has 14 residues. Germline trimming cut 3 bases from V and 8 bases from J; bases unmatched to any gene: 5. Germline CDR1 is SNHLY and CDR2 is FYNNEI. The CDR3 nucleotides are TGTGCCAGCAGTGAGGACAGGGGTTTCGATGAGCAGTTCTTC. This translates into CASSEDRGFDEQFF.

The rearrangement uses TRBV5-4 and TRBJ2-3; possible D gene TRBD2, 6 bases. Germline values: CDR1 SGHNT, CDR2 YYREEE (reference sequence). The CDR3 is made up of 13 amino acids. The V end was cut by 4 bases, the J end by 5 bases, with 11 bases between. In DNA, the CDR3 is TGTGCCAGCAGCCTTAGCGGAGAAGATACGCAGTATTTT. It is translated as CASSLSGEDTQYF.

The chain joins TRBV5-4 to TRBJ1-1; 7 positions agree with TRBD1. The CDR3 has 15 amino acids. Germline V gene sequence: CDR1 SGHNT, CDR2 YYREEE (reference sequence). V trimming: 4 bases; J trimming: 3 bases; junction bases outside the gene matches: 9. The CDR3 is CASSPKPGGDTEAFF. DNA for the CDR3: TGTGCCAGCAGCCCCAAGCCAGGGGGGGACACTGAAGCTTTCTTT.

As concerns this clone: Other nucleotide sequences from this sample produce the same CDR3. This sequence joins TRBV5-1 and TRBJ2-5; D perhaps matches TRBD1 (6 bases). The germline CDR1 and CDR2 sequences are SGHRS and YFSETQ. Trimming cost V 0 bases and J 2 bases, with 8 bases left between them. This CDR3 spans 14 amino acids. For the CDR3, the DNA is TGCGCCAGCAGCTTGGGGCAGGGGCAAGAGACCCAGTACTTC. This codes for CASSLGQGQETQYF. Filled out from reference TRBV5-1 and TRBJ2-5, the complete variable domain reads KAGVTQTPRYLIKTRGQQVTLSCSPISGHRSVSWYQQTPGQGLQFLFEYFSETQRNKGNFPGRFSGRQFSNSRSEMNVSTLELGDSALYLCASSLGQGQETQYFGPGTRLLVL.

The chain is built from TRBV4-3 and TRBJ2-1; D not resolved. Germline V gene data show CDR1 as LGHNA and CDR2 as YSLEER. The V and J ends lost 3 bases and 0 bases respectively, with 9 bases between them. The CDR3 covers 15 residues. The CDR3 DNA sequence: TGCGCCAGCAGCCAGACGGAGAGCTCCTACAATGAGCAGTTCTTC. Translation gives CASSQTESSYNEQFF.

CDR3 sequence: CASSLTGRTEAFF. The CDR3 DNA reads TGTGCCAGCAGCTTGACAGGGAGGACTGAAGCTTTCTTT. The rearrangement links TRBV7-2 to TRBJ1-1; 7 bases are a match to TRBD1. J lost 5 bases, V lost 3 bases, and 3 bases had no gene match. Germline loops: CDR1 SGHTA, CDR2 FQGNSA. The CDR3 sequence is 13 residues long.

This chain uses TRBV4-3 with TRBJ2-7; a weak D match, TRBD2 (5 bases). Germline V lookup: CDR1 LGHNA, CDR2 YSLEER. Deletions cut 4 bases from V and 4 bases from J, with 23 bases between. This CDR3 has 17 residues. The CDR3, as DNA: TGCGCCAGCAGCCCCAGGCTTCCAGTTGAGTCGGGGTACGAGCAGTACTTC. Translating it yields CASSPRLPVESGYEQYF.